This T cell receptor beta chain was identified during a study of vaccination effects on CD4 cells after COVID-19. Whole-study findings and limits: Marked clonal contraction was seen late after vaccination (in both infection- and vaccine-induced clones). Healthy vaccinees' vaccine-induced clones included only 1 of 255 that recognized common cold coronaviruses.

Under the ViraFEST assay, PBMC were stimulated with viral peptide pools so that antigen-specific CD4+ T cells expanded. Sequencing was performed afterwards. The culture ran for approximately nine days before CD4+ T cells were isolated. Previously uninfected by SARS-CoV-2, the vaccine recipients also showed negative nucleocapsid antibodies. Germline V gene data show CDR1 as LNHDA and CDR2 as SQIVND (reference sequence). Trimming stripped 3 bases from V and 0 bases from J, with 11 bases between. The CDR3 sequence is 16 residues long. With respect to this clone: The antigen is unknown.

Assay used: immunoSEQ multiplex PCR; TCRdb lists only in-frame clones, some missing. The table shows 65,000 or so clones, with 60% to 80% occurring only once. The chain joins TRBV19 to TRBJ1-4; possible D gene TRBD1, 5 bases. The receptor's source is a human donor who received a COVID-19 vaccine. Sequenced here: CD4+ T cells from PBMCs cultured with HCoV-NL63 spike peptides, sampled before COVID-19 vaccination. Here the CDR3 reads CASSISRGTTNEKLFF. CDR3 nucleotides: TGTGCCAGTAGTATTTCCCGGGGCACAACTAATGAAAAACTGTTTTTT. The full variable domain, its missing parts supplied by reference TRBV19 and TRBJ1-4, is DGGITQSPKYLFRKEGQNVTLSCEQNLNHDAMYWYRQDPGQGLRLIYYSQIVNDFQKGDIAEGYSVSREKKESFPLTVTSAQKNPTAFYLCASSISRGTTNEKLFFGSGTQLSVL.